Below are 18 T cell receptor beta chains sequenced from a single sample in a study of blood T cell repertoires in COVID-19 (dated by TCRdb to 2020 to 2021). Libraries were made using the immunoSEQ multiplex PCR assay. Here the immuneACCESS table is served through TCRdb, limited to in-frame sequences with V and J called. Missing clones are a known gap in these copies; in checked studies unresolved V genes cover under half, and the rest lacks a known reason. This sample gives over 200,000 clones in total; about 84% of them show up just once. About 7.8% of the sample rests with the top ten. Material: peripheral blood. Receptors originate from a woman older than 75 with COVID-19, enrolled during active disease.

A single count supports this clone. The rearrangement links TRBV6-5 to TRBJ2-7; TRBD2 aligns across 8 bases. The CDR3 extends over 13 amino acids. CDR1 MNHEY and CDR2 SVGAGI come from the germline V gene. Trimming took 7 bases from V and 2 from J; bases not matched to a gene: 4. CDR3: CASKLAGPYEQYF. Written as DNA, the CDR3 is TGTGCCAGCAAGCTAGCGGGTCCCTACGAGCAGTACTTC.

V and J are TRBV7-8 and TRBJ1-1; weak D call: TRBD1 (6 bases). The CDR3 contains 14 residues. CDR1 is SGHVS, CDR2 FQNEAQ, per germline. Deletions cut 3 bases from V and 8 bases from J, with 16 bases between. CDR3 bases: TGTGCCAGCAGCTTTCAGGGGTCGACATACGAAGCTTTCTTT. Translating gives CASSFQGSTYEAFF.

V is TRBV6-4 and J is TRBJ2-1; TRBD1 matches at 7 bases. The V segment lost 8 bases and the J segment 5 bases; nucleotides outside the gene matches: 12. Germline V lookup: CDR1 MRHNA, CDR2 SNTAGT. The CDR3 extends over 15 amino acids. CDR3 sequence reads: CASSGSGTVNNEQFF. The DNA for the CDR3 is TGTGCCAGCTCCGGCTCCGGGACAGTAAACAATGAGCAGTTCTTC.

CDR3 bases: TGTGCCAGCAGCCCGACAGGCTGGGGCTACACCTTC. Translation gives CASSPTGWGYTF. The gene calls are TRBV2 and TRBJ1-2, with a tentative D call TRBD1 (6 bases). The V and J ends lost 6 bases and 8 bases respectively, with 13 bases between them. The CDR3 loop spans 12 amino acids. Germline V gene data show CDR1 as SNHLY and CDR2 as FYNNEI.

V gene TRBV5-1 combines with J gene TRBJ1-5, with D unresolved. V was pared by 4 bases and J by 3 bases, with 14 bases between. The germline V gene encodes CDR1 SGHRS and CDR2 YFSETQ. The CDR3 covers 15 residues. In nucleotides, the CDR3 is TGCGCCAGCAGCACGCTGCCCGGGAACAATCAGCCCCAGCATTTT. It yields the protein CASSTLPGNNQPQHF.

The rearrangement uses TRBV19 and TRBJ2-7; 9 bases are shared with TRBD1. This CDR3 spans 16 amino acids. The ends lost 5 bases at V and 6 bases at J; junction bases unmatched: 14. Per germline, CDR1 LNHDA and CDR2 SQIVND (reference sequence). The CDR3: CASSVPTGGETSEQYF. As DNA, the CDR3 is TGTGCCAGTAGTGTCCCCACAGGGGGCGAAACCTCCGAGCAGTACTTC.

This clone was observed once. V usage is TRBV2 and J usage is TRBJ1-2, with 7 bases fitting TRBD1. The CDR3 length is 13 residues. CDR1 is SNHLY, CDR2 FYNNEI, per germline. Trimming removed 7 bases from V and 5 bases from J; junction bases left unmatched: 7. The CDR3 is CASKGGSGYGYTF. Here the CDR3 DNA reads TGTGCCAGCAAAGGGGGCAGCGGTTATGGCTACACCTTC.

The chain carries TRBV6-5 and TRBJ1-5, with 10 nucleotides matching TRBD1. The CDR3 contains 16 residues. V was clipped by 2 bases and J by 4 bases; unmatched bases: 5. Germline V gene lookup returns CDR1 MNHEY and CDR2 SVGAGI. The CDR3 reads CASSYPTGGRNQPQHF. The CDR3 DNA reads as TGTGCCAGCAGTTACCCGACAGGGGGCAGAAATCAGCCCCAGCATTTT.

The table lists this clone with a few counts. It is unclear where the CDR3 begins or ends on the DNA, so no DNA is shown, and the CDR3 is as TCRdb lists it. The chain recombines TRBV27 with TRBJ2-7; the table names TRBD2, a call not compared with the DNA. CDR1 is MNHEY and CDR2 is SMNVEV in the germline V gene (reference sequence). The CDR3 length equals 14 residues, ends included. Here the CDR3 reads CASSLEFASGNRYF.

The rearrangement uses TRBV20-1 and TRBJ1-1, with D perhaps matching TRBD1 (5 bases). The germline V gene encodes CDR1 DFQATT and CDR2 SNEGSKA (reference sequence). This CDR3 has 10 residues. V lost 6 bases, J lost 7 bases, and 9 bases lay in between. Written as DNA, the CDR3 is TGCAGTGCCCGGGACTATGAAGCTTTCTTT. The encoded protein is CSARDYEAFF.

The chain links TRBV3-1 (or the pseudogene TRBV3-2) to TRBJ1-5; tentative D call: TRBD1 (6 bases). Trimming cost V 4 bases and J 7 bases, with 14 bases left between them. This CDR3 is 14 amino acids long. The germline V gene has CDR1 LGHDT and CDR2 YNNKEL (reference sequence). As DNA, the CDR3 is TGTGCCAGCAGCCCGGACCAGGGGATCCAGCCCCAGCATTTT. Amino acids: CASSPDQGIQPQHF.

The V gene is TRBV7-2, the J gene TRBJ1-2; 8 positions match TRBD1. V lost 4 bases and J lost 3; bases outside the gene matches: 7. The CDR3 loop spans 15 amino acids. The V gene's germline CDR1 is SGHTA and CDR2 FQGNSA. This chain's CDR3 is CASSSQGARDYGYTF. The CDR3 DNA reads as TGTGCCAGCAGCTCCCAGGGGGCGCGGGACTATGGCTACACCTTC.

The chain is built from TRBV5-1 and TRBJ1-2; 10 bases map to TRBD1. Germline V gene lookup returns CDR1 SGHRS and CDR2 YFSETQ. The CDR3 covers 14 residues. The V segment lost 4 bases and the J segment 6 bases; nucleotides outside the gene matches: 6. This CDR3 reads CASSGGTGVDGYTF. CDR3 nucleotides: TGCGCCAGCAGCGGTGGGACAGGGGTTGATGGCTACACCTTC.

The chain employs TRBV5-1 and TRBJ2-3, with no clear D. The germline CDR1 and CDR2 sequences are SGHRS and YFSETQ. Trimming shortened V by 1 base and J by 0 bases, and 9 bases separated the two germline ends. The CDR3 loop spans 15 amino acids. The CDR3 loop reads CASSLQSTSTDTQYF. CDR3 bases: TGCGCCAGCAGCTTGCAGTCGACTAGCACAGATACGCAGTATTTT.

In its sample, this clone was seen once. The gene calls are TRBV15 and TRBJ1-1; TRBD1 is a possible D gene (5 bases). The CDR3 extends over 14 amino acids. The germline V gene encodes CDR1 LNHNV and CDR2 YYDKDF (reference sequence). Deletions cut 5 bases from V and 3 bases from J, with 13 bases between. CDR3 DNA sequence: TGTGCCACCAGCCCTCCCGGGGGGTACACTGAAGCTTTCTTT. Its translation: CATSPPGGYTEAFF. The full variable domain, its missing parts supplied by reference TRBV15 and TRBJ1-1, is DAMVIQNPRYQVTQFGKPVTLSCSQTLNHNVMYWYQQKSSQAPKLLFHYYDKDFNNEADTPDNFQSRRPNTSFCFLDIRSPGLGDTAMYLCATSPPGGYTEAFFGQGTRLTVV.

The chain links TRBV9 to TRBJ2-3; 9 bases are shared with TRBD2. Germline CDR1 is SGDLS and CDR2 is YYNGEE. Unmatched junction bases numbered 11, after V lost 6 bases and J lost 6 bases. This CDR3 spans 15 amino acids. CDR3: CASTLLAGAWDTQYF. The CDR3 DNA reads as TGTGCCAGCACCCTCTTAGCGGGAGCATGGGATACGCAGTATTTT.

To note about this clone: At one end, the junction sequence differs from germline, possibly due to a read error. The V and J genes are TRBV24-1 and TRBJ1-1; possible D gene TRBD1, 5 bases. This CDR3 is 10 amino acids long. Germline V gene data show CDR1 as KGHDR and CDR2 as SFDVKD. The CDR3, as DNA: TGTGCCACCATTGGGCCAAAGGGGTACTTT. It encodes CATIGPKGYF.

This clone has a single count. V gene TRBV24-1 combines with J gene TRBJ2-3, with D perhaps TRBD2 (5 bases). There are 14 residues in the CDR3. Germline V gives CDR1 KGHDR, CDR2 SFDVKD. V was cut by 3 bases and J by 2 bases, with 8 bases left in between. The CDR3 nucleotides are TGTGCCACCAGTGATCCGGGATCCACAGATACGCAGTATTTT. Its translation: CATSDPGSTDTQYF.